This paragraph reports one T cell receptor beta chain. This receptor's antigen is unknown. No base qualities exist here, and no much larger clone lies one base off it. Participants were included only if at least one PBMC sample before ART initiation and at least two post-ART samples were available. All participants with HIV were treated in the United States of America. Before DNA extraction, cryopreserved samples of about 0.95-10 million PBMC were thawed and washed. At the time of the earliest PBMC sample, participants with HIV were aged between 23 and 54 years. PBMC samples were contributed by each participant from 1-4 timepoints before ART initiation and 2-8 timepoints after ART initiation, with a median of 7 samples. Serial HIV viral load, CD4+ T-cell count, ART history and demographic data were obtained for every participant. Genomic DNA was extracted from unsorted PBMC with a Qiagen kit on a QIAcube, processed in batches of 12 samples.

This sample was included in a study of long-term antiretroviral therapy in people with HIV (dated by TCRdb to between 2021 and 2024). At the level of the whole study: Collection of the earliest samples took place about a decade ahead of the 2015 WHO recommendation for immediate ART, at a time when ART was typically delayed until CD4 counts fell. This retrospective serial study examined whether starting ART and sustained HIV suppression were associated with changes in the composition and diversity of the TRB repertoire in peripheral blood. A total of 192 cryopreserved PBMC samples were contributed to the cohort by 30 adults with confirmed HIV infection, with samples collected serially over a mean of approximately six years (range 1-12). About 35% of the 30 participants with HIV were female. Test extractions of a monoclonal T-cell line alongside approximately 34 polyclonal samples showed no cross-contamination during QIAcube processing.

Study-level results and caveats: Narrower CDR3 length ranges were observed in HIV repertoires than in controls, and an antigen-experienced repertoire with only a slight naive shift after ART was suggested by the network structure. Because pre-ART samples had limited cell numbers, unsorted PBMC were profiled rather than sorted CD4+ and CD8+ T cells. Inferences about post-ART repertoire changes were limited because no data were available on ART adherence, viral resistance or therapy changes. The samples were dated from 2004 to 2017, and the ART regimens that were used may be less effective than current ART regimens. Expanded TRB clones identified before ART initiation dominated the repertoire across all time points, though the dominance fluctuated and decreased in many PLHIV after ART. Since PBMC availability was limited, sequencing covered only the TCR beta chain, with no alpha chain pairing. Starting ART was linked to a significant rise in TRB diversity, yet even with long-term ART the diversity remained significantly lower than in transplant donor controls.

The CDR3 covers 16 residues, taking in both the cysteine and the phenylalanine. The retained sequence is limited to the CDR3, 48 bases, with the frame set at the first base. V ends up 5 bases short and J 10 bases short, with an unmatched junction base count of 16. Based on the germline V gene (reference sequence), the CDR1 and CDR2 sequences are WNHNN and SYGVQD. Sequencing of the TRB variable region was done with the immunoSEQ hsTCRB v3.0 assay at survey level resolution. The targeted TRB sequencing depth was about 40,000-55,000 T-cell genomes per sample. Pooled TRB libraries were sequenced on an Illumina MiSeq with a v3 150-cycle kit. The published analysis was carried out like this. Repertoire analysis was run in R within a reproducible Nextflow workflow that covered QC, data transformation and analysis. LymphoSeq2, an R package for exploring AIRR-Seq data, was used to implement the custom analyses. After excluding several samples that yielded fewer than 5000 total TRB sequences, some 180 HIV repertoires remained for analysis. Among the roughly 200 retained HIV repertoires, about 57 were collected before ART initiation and roughly 130 after ART initiation. Repertoires were downsampled to 5000 TRB nucleotide sequences, and summary statistics were averaged over 100 downsampling iterations. Only TRB sequences with CDR3 regions of at least seven amino acids were retained for analysis. A Shannon entropy-derived clonality score and the Gini coefficient were used to measure diversity. In the repertoire networks, any two of the top 5000 CDR3 amino acid sequences were linked whenever the two sequences differed by an edit distance of one. GLIPH2 predicted antigen specificity groups and MHC restriction for TRB CDR3 amino acid sequences. Known CMV, EBV, HIV or tissue antigen associations were flagged by matching CDR3 amino acid sequences against VDJdb and McPAS-TCR. Pre-ART, post-ART and control groups were compared with Wilcoxon signed-rank tests and Holm-Bonferroni correction. Here the immuneACCESS table is served through TCRdb, limited to in-frame sequences with V and J called. Missing clones are a known gap in these copies; in checked studies unresolved V genes cover under half, and the rest lacks a known reason. V and J calls plus clone size are reproduced from that table; the DNA served to infer D and trimming. Within this sample are more than 20,000 clones, with about 95% of them counted one time only. The leading ten clones occupy less than 2.5% of the sample.

This TCR came from a woman aged 45-60 years with HIV. Here the chain combines TRBV10-1 and TRBJ2-4, and 8 bases in between align with TRBD1. This material consisted of unsorted PBMCs, taken about 5 years after starting antiretroviral therapy. CDR3 protein: CASSTGTGPPREIQYF. The sequence in DNA is TGCGCCAGCAGTACCGGGACAGGCCCCCCAAGGGAGATTCAGTACTTC.